The 5 T cell receptor beta chains given below trace back to one sample, sequenced in a study of T-cell reconstitution after alpha-beta-depleted transplantation in children (dated by TCRdb to the mid-2010s). Sample treatment or condition, as interpreted from the label and publication: allogeneic hematopoietic cell transplantation with graft depleted of TCRalphabeta T cells and CD19 B cells. Libraries were made using PCR. The sample was run on an Illumina HiSeq 2500. TCR library preparation used molecular barcoding, with unique molecular identifiers applied to normalize quantification of the TCRbeta repertoire. In-frame beta chains were kept once TCRdb had trimmed the public reads at Q25 with fastp and called clones with MiXCR. When rows share a CDR3 protein, they turn into one entry using the most common DNA and genes. Across this sample there are hundreds of thousands of distinct CDR3 sequences, with more than 20% seen only once. The ten biggest clones cover roughly 5% of the sample.

The source was PBMCs, mostly from graft donor cells, collected 360 days after TCRalphabeta/CD19-depleted stem cell transplant. These receptors were taken from a female patient between 2 and 15 years old who had a stem cell transplant for congenital amegakaryocytic thrombocytopenia, so the T cells may come from the graft donor.

This clonotype has a handful of counts. This chain joins TRBV12-3 or TRBV12-4 and TRBJ2-2, with 13 bases fitting TRBD2. V gave up 5 bases and J gave up 7 bases; unmatched junction bases: 7. The CDR3 covers 16 residues. The CDR3 DNA sequence: TGTGCCAGCAGTCGGGGACTAGCGGGAAGGGGCGGGGAGCTGTTTTTT. Translating it yields CASSRGLAGRGGELFF.

This clonotype was counted between two and nine times. The V gene is TRBV12-3 or TRBV12-4, the J gene TRBJ2-1; TRBD2 might be the D (6 bases). The V gene lost 7 bases and the J gene lost 4 bases, with 17 bases spanning the gap. The CDR3 is 15 amino acids. The CDR3 DNA follows: TGTGCCAGCAAGGCCCTAGCGAATCCATACAATGAGCAGTTCTTC. Protein product: CASKALANPYNEQFF.

This clonotype was observed a handful of times. The genes are TRBV12-3 or TRBV12-4 and TRBJ2-7; D is undetermined. V lost 3 bases to trimming and J lost 0 bases, with 15 bases between them. The CDR3 sequence is 16 residues long. The CDR3 sequence: CASSFGTQASSYEQYF. Written as DNA, the CDR3 is TGTGCCAGCAGTTTTGGTACTCAGGCGAGCTCCTACGAGCAGTACTTC.

The chain couples TRBV4-1 to TRBJ1-1; a weak D match, TRBD1 (5 bases). Germline lookup yields CDR1 MGHRA and CDR2 YSYEKL. The CDR3 covers 14 residues. Trimming removed 0 bases at V and 10 bases at J, with 15 bases between. CDR3 sequence reads: CASSQDRGVSGAFF. CDR3 sequence (DNA): TGCGCCAGCAGCCAAGACCGGGGGGTATCGGGAGCTTTCTTT.

The chain carries TRBV5-1 and TRBJ1-3; no clear D gene. The V gene's germline CDR1 is SGHRS and CDR2 YFSETQ. Trimming left V 4 bases short and J 7 bases short, with 21 bases between. The CDR3 loop spans 16 amino acids. In nucleotides, the CDR3 is TGCGCCAGCAGCCTCTCCACCGGGAACCCAAGGAACACCATATATTTT. Its protein is CASSLSTGNPRNTIYF.